These 29 T cell receptor beta chains were all obtained from the same sample, sequenced in a study of T cell repertoires in cytomegalovirus infection. These receptors have no known antigen. From the reads, TCRdb called clonotypes with MiXCR, one entry per CDR3 protein. The sample shows hundreds of thousands of distinct CDR3 sequences, approximately 31% of them seen only once. Sequenced material: cultured CD8+ T cells from PBMCs, taken from culture after CMV antigen stimulation. Receptor source: a human donor in good health (CMV status not recorded). Some clones in this sample may be carry-over from other donors' samples.

The chain is built from TRBV7-6 and TRBJ1-5; 7 bases line up with TRBD1. Germline lookup yields CDR1 SGHVS and CDR2 FNYEAQ. The CDR3 sequence is 16 residues long. J gave up 5 bases and V 2 bases, and 9 bases lay outside the gene matches. CDR3 in DNA: TGTGCCAGCAGCTTATACATGACAGGGAGGGATCAGCCCCAGCATTTT. Amino acid sequence: CASSLYMTGRDQPQHF.

A word on this clonotype: This is likely a read error, given that the CDR3 carries no conserved phenylalanine or tryptophan at its end. It is unclear where the CDR3 begins or ends on the DNA, so no DNA is shown, and the CDR3 is as TCRdb lists it. V is TRBV18 and J is TRBJ2-7. Germline V lookup: CDR1 KGHSH, CDR2 LQKENI. A total of 10 residues make up the CDR3, ends included. CDR3 region: CASSPRDLRH.

Many counts were recorded for this clonotype. The rearrangement joins TRBV7-8 to TRBJ1-6, with 7 nucleotides matching TRBD1. The trim removed 5 bases at V and 0 bases at J, leaving 4 bases unmatched. Germline V lookup: CDR1 SGHVS, CDR2 FQNEAQ. This CDR3 has 16 amino acids. The CDR3 nucleotides read TGTGCCAGCAGCGCATGGGACAGCTCCTATAATTCACCCCTCCACTTT. This gives the protein CASSAWDSSYNSPLHF.

The chain recombines TRBV5-1 with TRBJ2-3; possible D gene TRBD2, 5 bases. The CDR3 length is 17 residues. The ends were cut back, 0 bases at V and 0 bases at J, with 14 bases in the middle. Germline V gene sequence: CDR1 SGHRS, CDR2 YFSETQ. Here the CDR3 reads CASSLVVGVSSTDTQYF. The CDR3 DNA reads TGCGCCAGCAGCTTGGTTGTCGGGGTCTCTAGCACAGATACGCAGTATTTT.

This clonotype has at least ten counts. J is TRBJ2-7 and V is TRBV7-9; TRBD1 matches at 8 bases. This CDR3 is built from 16 residues. Germline CDR1 is SEHNR and CDR2 is FQNEAQ (reference sequence). V gave up 3 bases and J gave up 3 bases; unmatched junction bases: 10. The CDR3 sequence is CASSLGQGASYYEQYV. In DNA form, the CDR3 reads TGTGCCAGCAGCTTGGGGCAGGGGGCGAGTTACTACGAGCAGTACGTC.

Ten or more counts support this clonotype. The CDR3 spells CASSPSDSDNYGYTF. The CDR3 DNA sequence: TGTGCCAGCAGCCCCTCGGACAGCGATAACTATGGCTACACCTTC. The chain uses TRBV7-2 and TRBJ1-2; a weak D match, TRBD1 (6 bases). Trimming took off 5 bases at V and 1 base at J, with 14 bases between the two ends. The CDR3 totals 15 residues. Germline V CDR1 and CDR2: SGHTA, FQGNSA.

This clonotype was counted a few times. This sequence joins TRBV5-4 and TRBJ2-2, with D possibly TRBD1 on 6 matching bases. Trimming took 6 bases from V and 5 from J, leaving 23 bases between them. From germline, CDR1 is SGHNT and CDR2 YYREEE (reference sequence). This CDR3 contains 17 residues. The CDR3 region has the DNA TGTGCCAGCACCTATCTTCCCCTAAACAGGGAGACCGGGGAGCTGTTTTTT. Amino acid sequence: CASTYLPLNRETGELFF.

This clonotype was detected many times. The chain carries TRBV7-6 and TRBJ2-1; 11 bases line up with TRBD2. Losses at the gene ends were 2 bases for V and 7 bases for J; bases not matched to a gene: 4. CDR1 is SGHVS, CDR2 FNYEAQ, per germline. The CDR3 loop spans 15 amino acids. The CDR3 loop reads CASSLFSGGANEQFF. Here the CDR3 DNA reads TGTGCCAGCAGCTTATTTAGCGGGGGGGCGAATGAGCAGTTCTTC.

The chain links TRBV12-5 to TRBJ1-4; 7 bases align to TRBD1. The CDR3 covers 17 residues. Germline CDR1 LGHNT, CDR2 FRNRAP. Losses at the gene ends were 9 bases for V and 0 bases for J; bases not matched to a gene: 13. DNA of the CDR3: TGTGCTAGGGGCCCGACAGGGTGGGCTGCAACTAATGAAAAACTGTTTTTT. Translation gives CARGPTGWAATNEKLFF.

Only a few counts were recorded for this clonotype. V gene TRBV19 combines with J gene TRBJ2-1; D gene uncertain. This CDR3 is built from 14 residues. Per germline, CDR1 LNHDA and CDR2 SQIVND (reference sequence). V dropped 5 bases and J dropped 3 bases, with 11 bases sitting between them. For the CDR3, the DNA is TGTGCCAGTAGTGGAACTCAATACTACAATGAGCAGTTCTTC. Its protein is CASSGTQYYNEQFF.

V and J are TRBV12-3 or TRBV12-4 and TRBJ1-1; D is perhaps TRBD1 (5 bases). V was cut by 3 bases and J by 0 bases, with 11 bases left in between. This CDR3 spans 15 amino acids. DNA of the CDR3: TGTGCCAGCAGTTTGTGGAGGGACTTGAACACTGAAGCTTTCTTT. Encoded protein: CASSLWRDLNTEAFF.

A note on this clonotype: This CDR3 fails to terminate in the conserved phenylalanine or tryptophan, so it likely reflects a read error. The V and J genes are TRBV5-5 and TRBJ2-1; D not certain. Deletions cut 0 bases from V and 8 bases from J, with 15 bases between. Germline lookup yields CDR1 SGHKS and CDR2 YYEKEE (reference sequence). The CDR3 runs 15 residues. The CDR3 region is CASSLVEVSIYEQFI. The CDR3 DNA follows: TGTGCCAGCAGCTTGGTGGAAGTATCCATATATGAGCAGTTCATC.

This clonotype was picked up a small number of times. This chain links TRBV12-3 or TRBV12-4 with TRBJ2-2, with unresolved D. V gave up 5 bases and J gave up 1 base, with 17 bases separating them. The CDR3 covers 17 residues. CDR3 sequence reads: CASSRPPGALNTGELFF. As DNA, the CDR3 is TGTGCCAGCAGTCGCCCCCCCGGAGCCTTGAACACCGGGGAGCTGTTTTTT.

The chain links TRBV27 to TRBJ2-7; possible D gene TRBD1, 5 bases. V lost 5 bases to trimming and J lost 0 bases, with 11 bases between them. Looked up from germline, CDR1 is MNHEY and CDR2 is SMNVEV (reference sequence). CDR3 length equals 14 residues. The CDR3 is CASSGAGGSYEQYF. DNA of the CDR3: TGTGCCAGCAGTGGGGCCGGCGGCTCCTACGAGCAGTACTTC.

V is TRBV9 and J is TRBJ2-7; no clear D gene. Germline V gene data show CDR1 as SGDLS and CDR2 as YYNGEE. The ends were cut back, 4 bases at V and 1 base at J, with 12 bases in the middle. CDR3 length equals 14 residues. The CDR3 spells CASSPDATSYEQYV. The CDR3 coding sequence is TGTGCCAGCAGCCCAGACGCTACATCCTACGAGCAGTACGTC.

This clonotype was detected a few times. The chain uses TRBV7-9 and TRBJ1-3; no clear D gene. This CDR3 has 15 amino acids. Germline CDR1 SEHNR, CDR2 FQNEAQ (reference sequence). The V end lost 0 bases, the J end lost 3 bases, and 9 bases lay between the germline ends. The CDR3 bases are TGTGCCAGCAGCTTAGCTGATGAGTTTGGAAACACCATATATTTT. As protein: CASSLADEFGNTIYF.

The V gene is TRBV6-2 or TRBV6-3, the J gene TRBJ1-1; 8 bases map to TRBD1. The V gene end was trimmed by 5 bases and the J gene end by 5 bases; junction bases not matched to a gene: 13. The CDR3 has 16 amino acids. Germline V CDR1 and CDR2: MNHEY, SVGEGT. The CDR3 spells CASSRLAQGGSTEAFF. The CDR3, as DNA: TGTGCCAGCAGTCGCCTCGCACAGGGGGGGTCGACTGAAGCTTTCTTT.

The V call is TRBV2, the J call TRBJ2-1; D ambiguous. This CDR3 comprises 17 residues. Germline V lookup: CDR1 SNHLY, CDR2 FYNNEI. Trimming stripped 2 bases from V and 1 base from J, with 15 bases between. The CDR3 nucleotides are TGTGCCAGCAGTGAAAGTCGGTTTGGCCAGTCCTACAATGAGCAGTTCTTC. Amino acids: CASSESRFGQSYNEQFF. The whole variable domain, remainder taken from reference TRBV2 and TRBJ2-1, is EPEVTQTPSHQVTQMGQEVILRCVPISNHLYFYWYRQILGQKVEFLVSFYNNEISEKSEIFDDQFSVERPDGSNFTLKIRSTKLEDSAMYFCASSESRFGQSYNEQFFGPGTRLTVL.

The chain is built from TRBV18 and TRBJ2-5; TRBD2 matches 8 bases. The CDR3 is 14 residues long. Germline V gene lookup returns CDR1 KGHSH and CDR2 LQKENI. V gave up 3 bases and J gave up 4 bases; unmatched junction bases: 4. The CDR3 DNA reads TGTGCCAGCTCACCTCGGGGGGGCATAGAGACCCAGTACTTC. Its protein is CASSPRGGIETQYF.

This clonotype was seen a few times. The chain is built from TRBV15 and TRBJ1-1, with D hard to call. Germline assignment: CDR1 LNHNV and CDR2 YYDKDF (reference sequence). CDR3 length: 14 amino acids. V lost 5 bases and J lost 1, with 11 bases in between. CDR3 loop: CATSFSRGNTEAFF. The CDR3, as DNA: TGTGCCACCAGCTTTTCTCGGGGGAACACTGAAGCTTTCTTT.

The count of this clonotype is one. This chain connects TRBV12-3 or TRBV12-4 to TRBJ2-2, with unresolved D. The V gene lost 6 bases and the J gene lost 5 bases, with 13 bases spanning the gap. This CDR3 has 14 amino acids. The CDR3 is CASSTSVQTGELFF. CDR3 DNA sequence: TGTGCCAGCAGCACCTCCGTTCAGACCGGGGAGCTGTTTTTT.

This clonotype has ten or more counts. The CDR3 DNA sequence: TGTGCCAGCAGTGCCGGACAGGGAACGAGTAGCAATCAGCCCCAGCATTTT. Protein: CASSAGQGTSSNQPQHF. The gene calls are TRBV12-3 or TRBV12-4 and TRBJ1-5; TRBD1 matches at 8 bases. The ends lost 5 bases at V and 0 bases at J; junction bases unmatched: 9. The CDR3 is 17 amino acids.

A few counts support this clonotype. This chain links TRBV7-8 with TRBJ1-2; 9 nucleotides match TRBD1. The V segment lost 3 bases and the J segment 4 bases; nucleotides outside the gene matches: 9. The CDR3 runs to 16 residues. Germline V CDR1 and CDR2: SGHVS, FQNEAQ. The CDR3 here is CASSLGAGQGGYGYTF. In DNA form, the CDR3 reads TGTGCCAGCAGCTTGGGGGCGGGACAGGGTGGCTATGGCTACACCTTC.

This rearrangement joins TRBV7-6 to TRBJ2-1; 7 bases fit TRBD2. The CDR3 runs to 14 residues. Per the germline V gene, CDR1 is SGHVS and CDR2 is FNYEAQ. The trim removed 5 bases at V and 10 bases at J, leaving 11 bases unmatched. The CDR3 loop is CASSRAGSPREQFF. CDR3 coding DNA: TGTGCCAGCAGCCGAGCGGGGTCCCCCCGGGAGCAGTTCTTC.

On this clonotype: Sequence at one end of the junction differs from germline and may be a read error. The V gene is TRBV5-4, the J gene TRBJ1-1; D is possibly TRBD1 (6 bases). The CDR3 has 14 residues. The germline gives CDR1 SGHNT, CDR2 YYREEE (reference sequence). The CDR3 loop is CANSLDLGAVEAFF. As DNA, the CDR3 is TGTGCCAACAGCTTGGATCTGGGGGCAGTTGAAGCTTTCTTT.

This chain connects TRBV10-3 to TRBJ2-1, with TRBD2 identical over 8 bases. This CDR3 has 16 residues. V lost 2 bases to trimming and J lost 8 bases; unmatched junction nucleotides: 11. In germline, CDR1 is ENHRY, CDR2 SYGVKD. The CDR3 region has the DNA TGTGCCATCAGTGAGGGGGGGACTAGTGCATCCTATGAGCAGTTCTTC. As protein: CAISEGGTSASYEQFF.

V is TRBV9 and J is TRBJ2-1; TRBD1 matches at 10 bases. V lost 2 bases to trimming and J lost 7 bases; unmatched junction nucleotides: 6. The length of the CDR3 is 15 residues. Germline values: CDR1 SGDLS, CDR2 YYNGEE. The CDR3, as DNA: TGTGCCAGCAGCGTGACAGGGGGCGGTCAGAATGAGCAGTTCTTC. It specifies CASSVTGGGQNEQFF. Drawing the rest from reference TRBV9 and TRBJ2-1, the complete variable domain is DSGVTQTPKHLITATGQRVTLRCSPRSGDLSVYWYQQSLDQGLQFLIQYYNGEERAKGNILERFSAQQFPDLHSELNLSSLELGDSALYFCASSVTGGGQNEQFFGPGTRLTVL.

This rearrangement joins TRBV28 to TRBJ1-1; no clear D gene. The germline V gene encodes CDR1 MDHEN and CDR2 SYDVKM. The length of the CDR3 is 14 residues. V dropped 5 bases and J dropped 4 bases, with 14 bases sitting between them. The CDR3 loop is CASSEVGYGTEAFF. The CDR3, as DNA: TGTGCCAGCAGTGAGGTGGGGTATGGCACTGAAGCTTTCTTT.

The chain employs TRBV5-4 and TRBJ2-7, with unresolved D. Germline V gene sequence: CDR1 SGHNT, CDR2 YYREEE (reference sequence). Between the trimmed V and J ends, which lost 3 bases and 2 bases, there was a span of 12 bases. The CDR3 sequence is 14 residues long. CDR3 amino acids: CASSSFETPYEQYV. DNA of the CDR3: TGTGCCAGCAGCTCCTTTGAAACCCCCTACGAGCAGTACGTC.